This TCR beta chain derives from a study of blood T cell repertoires in COVID-19. The repertoire was sequenced with immunoSEQ multiplex PCR; TCRdb's copy has only in-frame clones and lacks some. Of about 480,000 clones in the sample, 85% to 90% are singletons; the top ten hold roughly 0.9%. The source material was peripheral blood. The sequence was obtained from a man younger than 35 with COVID-19, enrolled during active disease.

This CDR3 is CASTLYRDTGELFF. In nucleotides, the CDR3 is TGTGCCAGCACTCTTTACAGAGATACCGGGGAGCTGTTTTTT. The chain employs TRBV2 and TRBJ2-2, with D hard to call. Trimming removed 7 bases from V and 5 bases from J, with 14 bases in between. In germline, CDR1 is SNHLY, CDR2 FYNNEI. The CDR3 has 14 amino acids.